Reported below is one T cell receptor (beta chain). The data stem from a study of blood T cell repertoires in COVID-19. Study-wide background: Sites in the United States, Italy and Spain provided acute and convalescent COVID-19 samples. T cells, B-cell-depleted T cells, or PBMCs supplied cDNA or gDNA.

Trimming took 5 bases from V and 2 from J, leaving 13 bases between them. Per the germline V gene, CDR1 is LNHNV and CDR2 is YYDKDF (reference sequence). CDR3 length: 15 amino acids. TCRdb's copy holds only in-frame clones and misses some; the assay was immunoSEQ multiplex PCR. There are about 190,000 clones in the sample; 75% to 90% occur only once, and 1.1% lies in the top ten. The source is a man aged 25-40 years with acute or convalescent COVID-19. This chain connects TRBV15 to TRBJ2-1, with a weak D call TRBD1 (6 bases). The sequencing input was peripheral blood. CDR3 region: CATSAPGVPYNEQFF. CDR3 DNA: TGTGCCACCAGCGCCCCAGGGGTACCCTACAATGAGCAGTTCTTC.